These T cell receptor beta chains were read from a single sample in a study of cytomegalovirus exposure and HLA in healthy donors. Data came from immunoSEQ multiplex PCR; TCRdb stores just in-frame clones and leaves some out. The table has 130,000 to 150,000 clones, 65% to 85% seen once. The sequenced sample was PBMCs. These receptors all come from a woman between 40 and 50 years old in good health and CMV-seropositive. The CDR3 runs from the conserved cysteine through the conserved F or W. The order of the fields is J gene, V gene, CDR3 protein.

TRBJ2-3,TRBV7-6,CASSLGLAGTLDTQYF
TRBJ2-7,TRBV6-5,CASSSGAGGLYEQYF
TRBJ2-2,TRBV29-1,CSADRGGTGELFF
TRBJ1-6,TRBV18,CASSPPGQGSSPLHF
TRBJ1-2,TRBV6-1,CASSGTGKLEGYTF
TRBJ2-7,TRBV11-2,CASSGLSSYEQYF
TRBJ2-7,TRBV6-1,CASRGQDYEQYF
TRBJ1-6,TRBV10-3,CAISEPDRGSPLHF
TRBJ2-5,TRBV7-2,CASSFGRRGKQETQYF
TRBJ1-6,TRBV27,CASSFHRDTGSPLHF
TRBJ1-5,TRBV6-6,CASNSDGGNQPQHF